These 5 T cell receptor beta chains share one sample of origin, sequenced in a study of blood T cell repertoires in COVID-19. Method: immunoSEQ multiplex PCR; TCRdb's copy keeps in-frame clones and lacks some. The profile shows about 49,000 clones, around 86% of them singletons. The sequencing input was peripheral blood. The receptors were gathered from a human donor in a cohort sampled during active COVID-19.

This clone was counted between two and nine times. This chain's CDR3 is CASNDSTACSYEQYF. CDR3 sequence (DNA): TGTGCCAGTAATGACTCGACAGCCTGCTCCTACGAGCAGTACTTC. The J gene is TRBJ2-7, the V gene TRBV19; D is perhaps TRBD1 (5 bases). CDR3 length: 15 residues. V was cut by 7 bases and J by 0 bases, with 16 bases left in between. Germline lookup yields CDR1 LNHDA and CDR2 SQIVND (reference sequence).

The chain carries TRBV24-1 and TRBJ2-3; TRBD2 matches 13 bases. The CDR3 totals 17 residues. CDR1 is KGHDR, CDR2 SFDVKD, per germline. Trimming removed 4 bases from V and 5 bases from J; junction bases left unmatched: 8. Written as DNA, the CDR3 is TGTGCCACCAGTGACGCAGGGACTAGCGGGATGATAGATACGCAGTATTTT. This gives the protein CATSDAGTSGMIDTQYF.

The CDR3 region has the DNA TGTGCCAGCGGAGAGACAGGGAACACTGAAGCTTTCTTT. Translation gives CASGETGNTEAFF. The V gene is TRBV6-5, the J gene TRBJ1-1; a possible D gene is TRBD1 (6 bases). The germline V and J ends were trimmed by 8 bases and 1 base, with 11 bases remaining between them. Germline V gene lookup returns CDR1 MNHEY and CDR2 SVGAGI. The length of the CDR3 is 13 residues.

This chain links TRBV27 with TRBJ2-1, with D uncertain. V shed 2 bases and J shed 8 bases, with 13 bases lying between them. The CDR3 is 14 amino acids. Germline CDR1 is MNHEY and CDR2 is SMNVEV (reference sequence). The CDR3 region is CASSLRFGFDEQFF. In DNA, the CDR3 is TGTGCCAGCAGTTTACGATTCGGGTTCGATGAGCAGTTCTTC.

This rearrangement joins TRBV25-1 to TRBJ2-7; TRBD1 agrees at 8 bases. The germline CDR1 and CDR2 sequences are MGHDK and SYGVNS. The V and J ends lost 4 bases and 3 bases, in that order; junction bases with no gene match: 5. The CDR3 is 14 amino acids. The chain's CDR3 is CASSAAGGDYEQYF. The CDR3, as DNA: TGTGCCAGCAGTGCGGCAGGGGGCGACTACGAGCAGTACTTC.